This T cell receptor beta chain derives from a study of CD8 T cells in Susac syndrome. RNA totalling roughly 0.45 to 1 ug underwent reverse transcription with random hexamers. Amplification of TCR beta CDR3 used immunoSEQ multiplex PCR across 54 Vbeta and 13 Jbeta. TCRdb re-analysed the immunoSEQ multiplex PCR reads in MiXCR, keeping a single row per CDR3 protein. The data contain some 200,000 distinct CDR3 sequences, around 95% of them singletons. Germline lookup yields CDR1 MGHRA and CDR2 YSYEKL. V lost 0 bases and J lost 0, with 14 bases in between. The CDR3 has 17 amino acids. The gene calls are TRBV4-1 and TRBJ1-1; D gene unclear. What was sequenced was CD4+ T cells from PBMCs. The clonotype comes from a human donor with Susac syndrome. The DNA of the CDR3 is TGCGCCAGCAGCCAAGAAGTCGCGCTCGACATGAACACTGAAGCTTTCTTT. It codes for CASSQEVALDMNTEAFF.